This T cell receptor beta chain was profiled in a study of control samples from healthy donors and cancer patients. TCRdb's table, derived via immunoSEQ multiplex PCR, lists solely in-frame clones and lacks some. The sample has roughly 70,000 clones, approximately 80% seen once. This CDR3 has 14 residues. Deletions cut 4 bases from V and 6 bases from J, with 13 bases between. Germline CDR1 reads SGHRS; CDR2 reads YFSETQ. The receptor's source is a man between 50 and 59 years old in good health. The V and J genes are TRBV5-1 and TRBJ1-4, with a tentative D call TRBD1 (6 bases). The sequenced sample consisted of blood. The CDR3 loop is CASSVRGGYEKLFF. In DNA form, the CDR3 reads TGCGCCAGCAGCGTCAGAGGGGGTTATGAAAAACTGTTTTTT.